The entry that follows covers one T cell receptor (beta chain) sequence. The target antigen is unknown. Produced via immunoSEQ multiplex PCR; TCRdb's table is partial and in-frame only. The sample lists about 12,000 clones, 88% occurring once. This sample was taken from a study of chemoradiotherapy in HPV16-positive cancers. On the study more broadly: Candidate HPV-specific T-cell clones and common TCR motifs came from functional assays in two HPV16-positive patients.

Samples were taken several times over chemoradiotherapy. CDR3 length: 15 residues. With V trimmed by 4 bases and J by 3 bases, 7 bases remained unmatched. From germline, CDR1 is LGHNA and CDR2 YNFKEQ. Regarding the study as a whole: The functional HPV-specific definition rests on just a couple of HPV16-positive patients. Non-HPV-specific T cells did not expand in tumors during treatment, whereas candidate HPV-specific clones and E7-related motifs did.

Sequences were derived from blood, sampled from a patient who underwent chemoradiotherapy. V and J are TRBV4-2 and TRBJ1-2, with 8 bases lining up with TRBD1. The clonotype originates from a human donor with HPV-associated anogenital cancer. CDR3 coding DNA: TGTGCCAGCAGCCGTCCGGACAGGGCTGACTATGGCTACACCTTC. This sequence encodes CASSRPDRADYGYTF.